Listed below are T cell receptor beta chains from one sample, sequenced in a study of blood T cell repertoires in COVID-19. Sequencing was performed with immunoSEQ multiplex PCR; in TCRdb, only in-frame clones are kept and a portion is missing. The sample lists approximately 200,000 clones; roughly 80% were seen once. The sample taken for sequencing was peripheral blood. These receptors came from a woman older than 75 with acute or convalescent COVID-19. CDR3s include the opening cysteine and the closing phenylalanine or tryptophan. The D gene is left open where the match is weak. Part of the rows lack a size; the others show once, few, many or a class for expanded clones.

D gene	V gene	J gene	CDR3 length	clone size	CDR3 protein	CDR3 DNA
TRBD2	TRBV27	TRBJ2-3	19	.	CASSLSGGLAGGSTDTQYF	TGTGCCAGCAGTTTATCGGGGGGACTAGCGGGAGGTTCCACAGATACGCAGTATTTT
TRBD1	TRBV19	TRBJ1-6	15	.	CASSTAGTGDSPLHF	TGTGCCAGTAGTACTGCCGGGACAGGGGATTCACCCCTCCACTTT
.	TRBV9	TRBJ2-7	14	.	CASSVGPSKDEQYF	TGTGCCAGCAGCGTAGGTCCTAGCAAGGACGAGCAGTACTTC
.	TRBV11-3	TRBJ1-1	14	.	CASSLASENTEAFF	TGTGCCAGCAGCTTAGCCAGCGAGAACACTGAAGCTTTCTTT
TRBD1	TRBV10-2	TRBJ1-1	15	.	CASSVQGARSTEAFF	TGCGCCAGCAGTGTACAGGGGGCGAGGAGCACTGAAGCTTTCTTT
.	TRBV19	TRBJ2-3	13	few	CASSANRADTQYF	TGTGCCAGTAGTGCCAACAGGGCAGATACGCAGTATTTT
.	TRBV6-5	TRBJ1-1	13	.	CASSSRGWAEAFF	TGTGCCAGCAGCTCCCGGGGATGGGCTGAAGCTTTCTTT
.	TRBV10-3	TRBJ2-7	15	.	CAIRRAMGASYEQYF	TGTGCCATCAGGAGGGCGATGGGGGCCTCGTACGAGCAGTACTTC
.	TRBV20-1	TRBJ1-1	11	.	CSVWQGGYSFF	TGCAGTGTCTGGCAGGGAGGGTATTCTTTCTTT
TRBD2	TRBV11-1	TRBJ2-7	16	few	CASSLGGGSSSYEQYF	TGTGCCAGCAGCTTAGGCGGGGGATCGAGCTCCTACGAGCAGTACTTC
.	TRBV4-2	TRBJ2-7	18	.	CASSPDLDSTLFSYEQYF	TGTGCCAGCAGCCCAGACCTTGACAGCACTCTCTTCTCCTACGAGCAGTACTTC
.	TRBV27	TRBJ1-6	13	once	CASRGPYNSPLHF	TGTGCCAGCAGGGGGCCTTATAATTCACCCCTCCACTTT
.	TRBV29-1	TRBJ2-7	13	.	CSGRGDKSYEQYF	TGCAGTGGCAGGGGTGACAAGTCTTACGAGCAGTACTTC
TRBD1	TRBV5-4	TRBJ1-3	15	few	CASSLGTGVGNTIYF	TGTGCCAGCAGCTTGGGGACAGGGGTGGGAAACACCATATATTTT
.	TRBV18	TRBJ2-2	16	.	CASSPTDFPYTGELFF	TGTGCCAGCTCACCAACGGACTTCCCTTACACCGGGGAGCTGTTTTTT
.	TRBV5-1	TRBJ1-3	14	once	CASRGGSSGNTIYF	TGCGCCAGCAGAGGCGGCAGCTCTGGAAACACCATATATTTT
.	TRBV5-7	TRBJ1-5	16	.	CASSLGAGADTQPQHF	TGTGCCAGCAGCTTGGGGGCAGGGGCAGACACTCAGCCCCAGCATTTT
.	TRBV5-6	TRBJ2-7	13	once	CASSLAAGYEQYF	TGTGCCAGCAGCTTGGCAGCAGGCTACGAGCAGTACTTC
.	TRBV7-8	TRBJ2-7	15	.	CASSPVGPTGYEQYF	TGTGCCAGCAGCCCCGTTGGGCCTACAGGCTACGAGCAGTACTTC
TRBD2	TRBV4-2	TRBJ2-3	16	.	CASSQDPRGVTDTQYF	TGTGCCAGCAGCCAAGATCCCCGGGGGGTCACAGATACGCAGTATTTT
.	TRBV28	TRBJ1-4	12	.	CASSFNREKLFF	TGTGCCAGCAGTTTCAACCGGGAAAAACTGTTTTTT
.	TRBV15	TRBJ1-1	15	.	CATSEGGLKNTEAFF	TGTGCCACCAGCGAAGGAGGTTTGAAGAACACTGAAGCTTTCTTT
TRBD2	TRBV9	TRBJ2-7	15	few	CASSPSGPLSYEQYF	TGTGCCAGCAGCCCTAGCGGGCCACTCTCCTACGAGCAGTACTTC
TRBD1	TRBV19	TRBJ1-2	12	.	CASSMRTGAYTF	TGTGCCAGTAGTATGCGCACAGGGGCCTACACCTTC
.	TRBV19	TRBJ2-2	15	.	CASSTRTANTGELFF	TGTGCCAGTAGTACACGGACAGCGAACACCGGGGAGCTGTTTTTT
.	TRBV11-2	TRBJ1-1	14	.	CASSPLGEGTEAFF	TGTGCCAGCAGCCCCCTGGGGGAGGGCACTGAAGCTTTCTTT
.	TRBV4-2	TRBJ2-3	17	.	CASSQEGRKFITDTQYF	TGTGCCAGCAGCCAAGAGGGCAGAAAGTTCATCACAGATACGCAGTATTTT
TRBD2	TRBV27	TRBJ2-7	12	.	CASTGSGRRKYF	TGTGCCAGCACCGGTAGCGGGAGACGAAAGTACTTC
TRBD1	TRBV18	TRBJ1-2	14	.	CASSERTGDYGYTF	TGTGCCAGCTCAGAGAGGACAGGGGACTATGGCTACACCTTC
.	TRBV9	TRBJ2-7	20	.	CASQELDLEISSVTRGEQYF	TGTGCCAGTCAAGAGCTCGACCTCGAGATTAGTAGCGTCACCCGGGGCGAGCAGTACTTC
.	TRBV7-2	TRBJ1-2	12	few	CASSDMSYGYTF	TGTGCCAGCTCAGACATGTCATATGGCTACACCTTC
TRBD1	TRBV6-5	TRBJ2-7	15	.	CASSYSPDRFYEQYF	TGTGCCAGCAGTTACTCCCCGGACAGGTTCTACGAGCAGTACTTC
.	TRBV7-2	TRBJ2-1	15	.	CASSLTSGRYNEQFF	TGTGCCAGCAGCTTGACGAGCGGACGCTACAATGAGCAGTTCTTC
.	TRBV20-1	TRBJ1-2	11	.	CSARSGDGYTF	TGCAGTGCTAGATCAGGGGACGGCTACACCTTC
.	TRBV29-1	TRBJ2-7	12	.	CSVEQASYEQYF	TGCAGCGTTGAGCAGGCTTCCTACGAGCAGTACTTC
.	TRBV30	TRBJ2-7	10	.	CACGFNEQYF	TGTGCCTGCGGGTTCAACGAGCAGTACTTC
.	TRBV30	TRBJ1-5	14	.	CAWGQVGSNQPQHF	TGTGCCTGGGGTCAAGTCGGTAGCAATCAGCCCCAGCATTTT
.	TRBV6-1	TRBJ1-5	14	.	CASSYRGNNQPQHF	TGTGCCAGCAGTTATAGGGGGAACAATCAGCCCCAGCATTTT
TRBD1	TRBV30	TRBJ1-2	15	.	CAWSNTGQGNYGYTF	TGTGCCTGGAGTAATACGGGACAGGGAAACTATGGCTACACCTTC
.	TRBV7-9	TRBJ1-5	12	once	CASSRADQPQHF	TGTGCCAGCAGCCGAGCGGATCAGCCCCAGCATTTT
.	TRBV30	TRBJ1-4	13	.	CALRQATFEKLFF	TGTGCCCTAAGGCAGGCTACCTTTGAAAAACTGTTTTTT
TRBD2	TRBV28	TRBJ2-7	17	.	CASSSRTSGGFKLEQYF	TGTGCCAGCAGTTCACGGACTAGCGGGGGATTTAAACTTGAGCAGTACTTC
.	TRBV11-2	TRBJ2-7	14	.	CASSLGTTSYEQYF	TGTGCCAGCAGCTTAGGCACAACCTCCTACGAGCAGTACTTC
.	TRBV7-9	TRBJ2-3	16	.	CASSPGLPESTDTQYF	TGTGCCAGCAGCCCAGGACTGCCTGAGAGCACAGATACGCAGTATTTT
TRBD2	TRBV4-1	TRBJ2-1	15	.	CASRLAGATYNEQFF	TGCGCCAGCAGACTAGCGGGGGCCACCTACAATGAGCAGTTCTTC
TRBD1	TRBV5-1	TRBJ1-1	15	.	CASSLGQGSNTEAFF	TGCGCCAGCAGCTTGGGACAGGGCTCAAACACTGAAGCTTTCTTT
.	TRBV27	TRBJ2-7	13	.	CASRSNRDYEQYF	TGTGCCAGCAGAAGTAACAGGGACTACGAGCAGTACTTC
TRBD1	TRBV27	TRBJ1-2	13	.	CASSLKGAGGYTF	TGTGCCAGCAGTTTAAAGGGGGCGGGTGGCTACACCTTC
.	TRBV7-2	TRBJ2-7	13	.	CASSAQGLHEQYF	TGTGCCAGCAGCGCACAGGGTCTCCACGAGCAGTACTTC
.	TRBV3-1/TRBV3-2	TRBJ2-3	14	.	CASSPGRTTDTQYF	TGTGCCAGCAGTCCCGGTCGTACGACAGATACGCAGTATTTT
TRBD2	TRBV20-1	TRBJ2-7	15	.	CSASALAGDLYEQYF	TGCAGTGCTAGTGCCTTAGCGGGAGACCTCTACGAGCAGTACTTC
TRBD1	TRBV19	TRBJ1-5	16	once	CASSMPGTGENQPQHF	TGTGCCAGTAGTATGCCGGGGACAGGGGAAAATCAGCCCCAGCATTTT
.	TRBV3-1/TRBV3-2	TRBJ1-1	14	.	CASSQLNRNTEAFF	TGTGCCAGCAGCCAGCTAAATAGGAACACTGAAGCTTTCTTT
.	TRBV9	TRBJ2-7	14	.	CASSVQGSSYEQYF	TGTGCCAGCAGCGTACAGGGGAGCTCCTACGAGCAGTACTTC
TRBD1	TRBV4-3	TRBJ2-7	14	few	CASSLDRASYEQYF	TGCGCCAGCAGCCTTGACAGGGCGTCCTACGAGCAGTACTTC
TRBD2	TRBV19	TRBJ2-7	15	.	CASSISSGGIHEQYF	TGTGCCAGTAGTATATCTAGCGGGGGAATTCACGAGCAGTACTTC
.	TRBV7-2	TRBJ1-2	15	.	CASSLEGAGGYGYTF	TGTGCCAGCAGCTTAGAAGGGGCGGGGGGCTATGGCTACACCTTC
.	TRBV13	TRBJ1-1	14	once	CASSQGWRNTEAFF	TGTGCCAGCAGCCAGGGATGGCGGAACACTGAAGCTTTCTTT
TRBD1	TRBV5-1	TRBJ1-1	14	.	CASRLDRGGSEAFF	TGCGCCAGCAGACTCGACAGGGGGGGTTCTGAAGCTTTCTTT
.	TRBV5-1	TRBJ2-2	15	.	CASSTQTPNTGELFF	TGCGCCAGCAGCACCCAGACACCGAACACCGGGGAGCTGTTTTTT